The source of this T cell receptor beta chain is a study of cytomegalovirus exposure and HLA in healthy donors. V lost 0 bases, J lost 8 bases, and 8 bases stayed unmatched. CDR1 and CDR2 (germline): SQVTM, ANQGSEA. The CDR3 runs to 15 residues. The PCR was carried out with 60 Vbeta primers and 13 Jbeta primers. Data came from immunoSEQ multiplex PCR; TCRdb stores just in-frame clones and leaves some out. Altogether roughly 120,000 clones are present, 70% to 85% being singletons, with the ten largest covering under 7%. The rearrangement uses TRBV29-1 and TRBJ2-3, with TRBD1 matching over 10 bases. The sequencing sample was made of PBMCs. The clonotype was recovered from a man aged 18 to 30 in good health and CMV-seropositive. The CDR3 coding sequence is TGCAGCGTTGAAGATAGGGACAGGGGACGGGGTACGCAGTATTTT. Its protein is CSVEDRDRGRGTQYF.